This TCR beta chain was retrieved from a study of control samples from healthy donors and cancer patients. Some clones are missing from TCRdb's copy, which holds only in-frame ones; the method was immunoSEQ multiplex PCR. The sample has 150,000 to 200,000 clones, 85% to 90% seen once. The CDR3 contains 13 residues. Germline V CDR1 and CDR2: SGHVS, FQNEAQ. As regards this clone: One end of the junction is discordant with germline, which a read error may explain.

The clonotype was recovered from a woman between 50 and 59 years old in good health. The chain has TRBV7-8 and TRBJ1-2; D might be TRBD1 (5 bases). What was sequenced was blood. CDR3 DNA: TGTGCCAGCCGCTTAGACTGGGGGGAAGGCTACACCTTC. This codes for CASRLDWGEGYTF.